A single T cell receptor (beta chain) is shown here with its context. Sequencing was performed with immunoSEQ multiplex PCR; in TCRdb, only in-frame clones are kept and a portion is missing. The table has some 37,000 clones, more than 75% seen once. Trimming shortened V by 0 bases and J by 4 bases, and 13 bases separated the two germline ends. Per the germline V gene, CDR1 is SGHNT and CDR2 is YYREEE (reference sequence). The CDR3 covers 15 residues. This record belongs to a study of OX40 agonist ivuxolimab in advanced cancers. Study summary: An agonistic human IgG2 monoclonal antibody against OX40 (CD134) was given. At 0.01 to 10 mg/kg, ivuxolimab was administered intravenously to patients every 2 weeks. Partial responses were achieved by three patients, of whom one had hepatocellular carcinoma and two had cutaneous melanoma.

The sample was CD4+ or CD8+ T cells sorted from blood, taken in a trial of the OX40 agonist ivuxolimab. The genes are TRBV5-4 and TRBJ1-1; weak D call: TRBD1 (6 bases). The sequence was obtained from an adult with an advanced solid tumor such as melanoma, head and neck, liver or kidney cancer. In nucleotides, the CDR3 is TGTGCCAGCAGCTTGGGACGGGGGGCGCCCACTGAAGCTTTCTTT. Translation gives CASSLGRGAPTEAFF.